The clone carrying this T cell receptor (beta chain) appeared once. TCRdb's copy holds only in-frame clones and misses some; the assay was immunoSEQ multiplex PCR. The sample holds tens of thousands of clones, about 88% seen once. This record belongs to a study of OX40 agonist ivuxolimab in advanced cancers. The sample consisted of CD4+ or CD8+ T cells sorted from blood, taken in a trial of the OX40 agonist ivuxolimab. This clonotype was sampled from an adult with an advanced solid tumor such as melanoma, head and neck, liver or kidney cancer.

CDR3 region: CASRGAVFHEQYF. The CDR3 DNA reads TGTGCCAGTAGAGGGGCGGTGTTCCACGAGCAGTACTTC. The genes are TRBV19 and TRBJ2-7; D possibly corresponds to TRBD1 (5 bases). The CDR3 totals 13 residues. Trimming cost V 6 bases and J 5 bases, with 14 bases left between them. Germline V CDR1 and CDR2: LNHDA, SQIVND (reference sequence).